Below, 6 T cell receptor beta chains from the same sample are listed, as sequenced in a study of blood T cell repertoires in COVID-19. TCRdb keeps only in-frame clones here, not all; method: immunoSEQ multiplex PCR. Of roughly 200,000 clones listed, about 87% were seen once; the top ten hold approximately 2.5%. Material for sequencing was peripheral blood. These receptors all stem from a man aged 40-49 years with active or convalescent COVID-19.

In DNA form, the CDR3 reads TGTGCCAGCAAGAGCCGAGGCGCCGCAGCAGATACGCAGTATTTT. Its protein is CASKSRGAAADTQYF. V usage is TRBV6-4 and J usage is TRBJ2-3; D is ambiguous. Trimming left V 7 bases short and J 4 bases short, with 18 bases between. Germline loops: CDR1 MRHNA, CDR2 SNTAGT. The CDR3 covers 15 residues.

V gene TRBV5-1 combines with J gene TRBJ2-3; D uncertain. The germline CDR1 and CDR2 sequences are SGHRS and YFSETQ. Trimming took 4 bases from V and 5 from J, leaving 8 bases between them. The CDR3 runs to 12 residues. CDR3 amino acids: CASSTGQDTQYF. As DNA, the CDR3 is TGCGCCAGCAGCACCGGTCAAGATACGCAGTATTTT.

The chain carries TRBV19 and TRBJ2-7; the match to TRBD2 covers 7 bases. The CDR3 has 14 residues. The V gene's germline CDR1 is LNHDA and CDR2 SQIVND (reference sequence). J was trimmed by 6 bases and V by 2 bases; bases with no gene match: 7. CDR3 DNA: TGTGCCAGTAGTATAAATCGGGGGGTTAGCGAGCAGTACTTC. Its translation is CASSINRGVSEQYF.

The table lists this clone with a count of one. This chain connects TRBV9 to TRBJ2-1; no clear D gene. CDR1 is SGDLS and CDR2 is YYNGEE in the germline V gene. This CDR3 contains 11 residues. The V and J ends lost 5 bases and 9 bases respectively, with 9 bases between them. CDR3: CASSRASEQFF. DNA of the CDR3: TGTGCCAGCAGTCGAGCCTCTGAGCAGTTCTTC. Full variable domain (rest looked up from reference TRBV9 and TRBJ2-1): DSGVTQTPKHLITATGQRVTLRCSPRSGDLSVYWYQQSLDQGLQFLIQYYNGEERAKGNILERFSAQQFPDLHSELNLSSLELGDSALYFCASSRASEQFFGPGTRLTVL.

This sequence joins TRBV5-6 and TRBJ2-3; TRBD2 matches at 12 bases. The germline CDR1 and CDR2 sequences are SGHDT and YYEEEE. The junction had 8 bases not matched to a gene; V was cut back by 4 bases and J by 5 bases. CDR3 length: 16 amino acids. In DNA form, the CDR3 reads TGTGCCAGCAGCCCCCGACTAGCGGGGGCAGGAGATACGCAGTATTTT. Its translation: CASSPRLAGAGDTQYF.

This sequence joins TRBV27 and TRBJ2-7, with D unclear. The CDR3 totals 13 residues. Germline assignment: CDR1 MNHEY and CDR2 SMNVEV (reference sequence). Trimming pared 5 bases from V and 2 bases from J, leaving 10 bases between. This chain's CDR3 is CASSPRSTYEQYF. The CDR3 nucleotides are TGTGCCAGCAGTCCTAGGTCCACCTACGAGCAGTACTTC.